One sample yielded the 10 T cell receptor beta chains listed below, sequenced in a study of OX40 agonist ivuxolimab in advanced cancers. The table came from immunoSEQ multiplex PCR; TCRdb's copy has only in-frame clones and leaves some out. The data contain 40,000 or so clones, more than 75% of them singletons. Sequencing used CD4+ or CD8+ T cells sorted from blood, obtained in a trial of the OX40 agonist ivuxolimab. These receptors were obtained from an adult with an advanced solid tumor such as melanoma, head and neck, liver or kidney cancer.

The CDR3 sequence is CATTLPGGVETQYF. Written as DNA, the CDR3 is TGTGCCACCACCCTCCCCGGGGGGGTTGAGACCCAGTACTTC. The chain couples TRBV15 to TRBJ2-5, with 8 bases that match TRBD2. V lost 7 bases and J lost 5; bases outside the gene matches: 9. This CDR3 spans 14 amino acids. CDR1 and CDR2 (germline): LNHNV, YYDKDF (reference sequence).

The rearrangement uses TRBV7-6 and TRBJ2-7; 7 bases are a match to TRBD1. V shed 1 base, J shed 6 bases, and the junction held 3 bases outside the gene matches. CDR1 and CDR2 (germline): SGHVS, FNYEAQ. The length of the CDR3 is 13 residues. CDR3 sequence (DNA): TGTGCCAGCAGCTTAGGGGACAGTCTCGAGCAGTACTTC. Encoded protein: CASSLGDSLEQYF.

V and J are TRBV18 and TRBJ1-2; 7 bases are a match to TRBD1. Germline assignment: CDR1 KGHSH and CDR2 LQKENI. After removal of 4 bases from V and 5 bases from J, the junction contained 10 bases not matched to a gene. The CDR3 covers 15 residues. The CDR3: CASSLPDRESYGYTF. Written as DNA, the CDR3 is TGTGCCAGCTCACTTCCTGACAGGGAGAGTTATGGCTACACCTTC.

The CDR3 loop is CASSLLVANTDTQYF. The CDR3 coding sequence is TGTGCCAGCAGCTTACTTGTAGCGAACACAGATACGCAGTATTTT. V and J are TRBV7-3 and TRBJ2-3, with a possible D match to TRBD2 (5 bases). CDR1 SGHTA and CDR2 FQGTGA come from the germline V gene. There are 15 residues in the CDR3. Trimming pared 2 bases from V and 2 bases from J, leaving 11 bases between.

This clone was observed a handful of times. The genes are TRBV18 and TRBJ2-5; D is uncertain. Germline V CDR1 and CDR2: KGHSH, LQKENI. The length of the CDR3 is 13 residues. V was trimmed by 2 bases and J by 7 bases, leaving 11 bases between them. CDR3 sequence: CASSPEVPGTQYF. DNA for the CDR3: TGTGCCAGCTCACCAGAAGTCCCGGGGACCCAGTACTTC. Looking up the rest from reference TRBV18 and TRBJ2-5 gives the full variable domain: NAGVMQNPRHLVRRRGQEARLRCSPMKGHSHVYWYRQLPEEGLKFMVYLQKENIIDESGMPKERFSAEFPKEGPSILRIQQVVRGDSAAYFCASSPEVPGTQYFGPGTRLLVL.

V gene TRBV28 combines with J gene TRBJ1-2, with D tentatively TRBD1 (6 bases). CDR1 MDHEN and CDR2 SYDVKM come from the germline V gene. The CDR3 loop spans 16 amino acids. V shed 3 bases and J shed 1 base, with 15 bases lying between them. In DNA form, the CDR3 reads TGTGCCAGCAGTTTCGCGGACAGTGATGTTAACTATGGCTACACCTTC. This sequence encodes CASSFADSDVNYGYTF.

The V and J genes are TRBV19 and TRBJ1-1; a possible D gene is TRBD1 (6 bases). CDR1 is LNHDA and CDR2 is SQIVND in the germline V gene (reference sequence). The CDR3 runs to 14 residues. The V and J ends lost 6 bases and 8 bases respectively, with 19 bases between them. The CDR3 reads CASSRVTGSIEAFF. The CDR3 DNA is TGTGCCAGTAGCCGAGTTACAGGGAGTATCGAAGCTTTCTTT.

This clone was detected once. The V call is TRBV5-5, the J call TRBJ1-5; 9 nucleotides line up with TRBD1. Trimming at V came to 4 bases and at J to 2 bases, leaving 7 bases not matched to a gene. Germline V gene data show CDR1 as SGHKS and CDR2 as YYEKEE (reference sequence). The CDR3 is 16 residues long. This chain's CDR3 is CASSPGGTGRNQPQHF. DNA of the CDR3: TGTGCCAGCAGCCCCGGAGGGACAGGGCGCAATCAGCCCCAGCATTTT.

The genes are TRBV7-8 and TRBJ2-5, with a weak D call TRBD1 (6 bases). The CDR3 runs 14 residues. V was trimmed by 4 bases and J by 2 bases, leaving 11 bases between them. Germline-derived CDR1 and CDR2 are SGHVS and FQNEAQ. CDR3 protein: CASSSPDRQETQYF. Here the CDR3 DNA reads TGTGCCAGCAGCTCTCCGGACAGACAAGAGACCCAGTACTTC.

The CDR3 DNA follows: TGTGCCAGCCTTGGACCCTCTGGGGCCAACGTCCTGACTTTC. It codes for CASLGPSGANVLTF. The V and J genes are TRBV19 and TRBJ2-6, with D hard to call. V was trimmed by 9 bases and J by 0 bases, leaving 9 bases between them. CDR1 is LNHDA and CDR2 is SQIVND in the germline V gene (reference sequence). The CDR3 runs 14 residues.